The clone carrying this T cell receptor (beta chain) appeared a single time. Its antigen remains unidentified. These data are taken from a study of a mutant IDH1 vaccine in newly diagnosed glioma. Trimming left V 1 base short and J 4 bases short, with 8 bases between. This CDR3 contains 14 residues. Germline assignment: CDR1 SGHRS and CDR2 YFSETQ. TCRdb keeps only in-frame clones here, not all; method: immunoSEQ multiplex PCR. The table includes about 33,000 clones, 85% to 90% detected once. Time point given: week 23, last vaccination. Each dose of the vaccine consisted of 300 ug of mutant IDH1 20-mer peptide, with topical imiquimod.

This TCR came from a man in his forties with glioma. The chain joins TRBV5-1 to TRBJ1-4, with D unclear. Sequenced here: PBMCs, sampled from a glioma patient whose treatment included an IDH1 peptide vaccine. The CDR3 spells CASSLSGNNEKLFF. The CDR3 DNA reads TGCGCCAGCAGCTTGTCCGGAAATAATGAAAAACTGTTTTTT.